What follows describes a single T cell receptor beta chain. Antigen unknown. The sample is drawn from a study of T cells in narcolepsy. Study in general: Enrolled donors included narcolepsy type 1 or type 2 patients and healthy controls. Study-wide points: Autoreactive clonotypes reportedly recurred in blood of same and different patients, not controls. Some memory CD4+ repertoires had no autoreactive clone sequences. Autoreactive HCRT-specific and TRIB2-specific clonotypes were marked in same-patient CSF-versus-blood CD4+ comparisons.

This CDR3 is built from 14 residues. Trimming took off 0 bases at V and 8 bases at J, with 13 bases between the two ends. CDR1 is MRHNA, CDR2 SNTAGT, per germline. Measured with immunoSEQ multiplex PCR; TCRdb has only the in-frame clones, and not every one. This repertoire shows tens of thousands of clones, about 80% found once; its top ten account for approximately 0.71%. This clonotype was sampled from a human donor with narcolepsy. The chain couples TRBV6-4 to TRBJ1-2; TRBD1 is a possible D gene (5 bases). The sequenced material came from CD45RA- memory CD4+ T cells from PBMCs. This chain's CDR3 is CASSDSNRGGGYTF. The CDR3, as DNA: TGTGCCAGCAGTGACTCGAATAGGGGAGGCGGCTACACCTTC.